This T cell receptor (beta chain) was obtained from a study of OX40 agonist ivuxolimab in advanced cancers. On the study more broadly: Patients with hepatocellular carcinoma, melanoma, renal cell or head and neck cancer made up the dose-escalation patients.

This CDR3 comprises 14 residues. Trimming removed 0 bases at V and 8 bases at J, with 14 bases between. Looked up from germline, CDR1 is SGHRS and CDR2 is YFSETQ. Sequencing was performed with immunoSEQ multiplex PCR; in TCRdb, only in-frame clones are kept and a portion is missing. The profile shows some 63,000 clones, roughly 84% of them singletons. The TCR originated in an adult with an advanced solid tumor such as melanoma, head and neck, liver or kidney cancer. The sample consisted of CD4+ or CD8+ T cells sorted from blood, taken in a trial of the OX40 agonist ivuxolimab. The chain has TRBV5-1 and TRBJ1-2, with D uncertain. CDR3 in amino acids: CASSLAVRVEGYTF. CDR3 in DNA: TGCGCCAGCAGCTTGGCGGTCCGAGTGGAGGGCTACACCTTC.